Presented here are 14 T cell receptor beta chains from one specimen sequenced in a study of control samples from healthy donors and cancer patients. Produced via immunoSEQ multiplex PCR; TCRdb's table is partial and in-frame only. The sample lists around 150,000 clones, approximately 91% seen once, with roughly 5% in the top ten. What was sequenced was blood. The receptor set was obtained from a man aged 25 to 40 in good health.

This chain connects TRBV5-1 to TRBJ1-6; 7 bases are shared with TRBD1. V was clipped by 4 bases and J by 7 bases; unmatched bases: 8. The germline gives CDR1 SGHRS, CDR2 YFSETQ. The CDR3 covers 15 residues. This CDR3 reads CASSPRTGWNSPLHF. In nucleotides, the CDR3 is TGCGCCAGCAGCCCTAGGACAGGCTGGAATTCACCCCTCCACTTT.

The chain is built from TRBV11-1 and TRBJ2-1, with 9 bases fitting TRBD2. The V gene's germline CDR1 is SGHAT and CDR2 FQDESV (reference sequence). This CDR3 spans 16 amino acids. The trim removed 5 bases at V and 7 bases at J, leaving 12 bases unmatched. The CDR3 DNA follows: TGTGCCAGCAGCGAGGCCGGGACTAGCTTTAGGAATGAGCAGTTCTTC. Translated, it gives CASSEAGTSFRNEQFF.

This chain joins TRBV14 and TRBJ1-4; D ambiguous. Germline loops: CDR1 SGHDN, CDR2 FVKESK. The CDR3 is made up of 11 amino acids. V was shortened by 1 base and J by 8 bases, with 2 bases between the two germline ends. The CDR3 sequence: CASSQVEKLFF. The CDR3 region has the DNA TGTGCCAGCAGCCAAGTAGAAAAACTGTTTTTT.

The chain couples TRBV19 to TRBJ2-3, with 7 bases that match TRBD2. J lost 2 bases, V lost 5 bases, and 4 bases had no gene match. This CDR3 has 14 amino acids. From germline, CDR1 is LNHDA and CDR2 SQIVND (reference sequence). CDR3 bases: TGTGCCAGTAGTGGGGCGGGAGACACAGATACGCAGTATTTT. It specifies CASSGAGDTDTQYF.

The chain couples TRBV5-5 to TRBJ2-7; possible D gene TRBD1, 6 bases. Per germline, CDR1 SGHKS and CDR2 YYEKEE (reference sequence). This CDR3 region has 16 residues. The V gene lost 5 bases and the J gene lost 2 bases, with 20 bases spanning the gap. The CDR3 sequence: CASRPEATGFPYEQYF. The CDR3 coding sequence is TGTGCCAGCAGGCCAGAAGCAACAGGGTTCCCCTACGAGCAGTACTTC.

The J gene is TRBJ2-2, the V gene TRBV7-8; no clear D. Germline CDR1 reads SGHVS; CDR2 reads FQNEAQ. The V gene lost 6 bases and the J gene lost 0 bases, with 5 bases spanning the gap. This CDR3 is 13 amino acids long. CDR3 in DNA: TGTGCCAGCAGACCTACGAACACCGGGGAGCTGTTTTTT. Translating gives CASRPTNTGELFF.

This chain connects TRBV6-5 to TRBJ1-1; D remains unclear. Germline CDR1 MNHEY, CDR2 SVGAGI. Trimming cost V 7 bases and J 11 bases, with 20 bases left between them. This CDR3 spans 13 amino acids. Here the CDR3 reads CASIKDVHGLAFF. The CDR3 DNA follows: TGTGCCAGCATCAAGGACGTTCACGGGTTGGCTTTCTTT.

The rearrangement links TRBV30 to TRBJ2-3, with D possibly being TRBD1 or TRBD2 (6 bases each). Trimming stripped 1 base from V and 8 bases from J, with 13 bases between. The CDR3 consists of 13 residues. Germline-derived CDR1 and CDR2 are GTSNPN and SVGIG (reference sequence). CDR3 in amino acids: CAWSGAGDFTQYF. The CDR3 DNA follows: TGTGCCTGGAGTGGGGCAGGGGACTTTACGCAGTATTTT.

This chain joins TRBV12-2 and TRBJ1-1; the table's TRBD1 call for D was not verified on the DNA. TRBV12-2 is flagged as a pseudogene. The CDR3 runs to 14 residues. The CDR3 protein is CASRLATGITEAFF. CDR3 sequence (DNA): TGTGCAAGTCGCTTAGCAACAGGGATCACTGAAGCTTTCTTT.

The genes are TRBV6-5 and TRBJ1-3; 7 bases agree with TRBD1. V lost 6 bases, J lost 0 bases, and 5 bases stayed unmatched. The germline V gene has CDR1 MNHEY and CDR2 SVGAGI. The CDR3 is 15 amino acids. CDR3 residues: CASSQDRNSGNTIYF. Written as DNA, the CDR3 is TGTGCCAGCAGCCAGGACAGGAACTCTGGAAACACCATATATTTT.

The chain is built from TRBV27 and TRBJ1-5; unclear D gene. Trimming stripped 2 bases from V and 1 base from J, with 6 bases between. CDR1 is MNHEY, CDR2 SMNVEV, per germline (reference sequence). This CDR3 is 14 amino acids long. CDR3 amino acids: CASSLGRSNQPQHF. Here the CDR3 DNA reads TGTGCCAGCAGTTTAGGTCGAAGCAATCAGCCCCAGCATTTT.

The chain couples TRBV5-4 to TRBJ2-7; D gene uncertain. Trimming shortened V by 0 bases and J by 0 bases, and 10 bases separated the two germline ends. The CDR3 contains 15 residues. CDR1 and CDR2 (germline): SGHNT, YYREEE (reference sequence). The CDR3 loop reads CASSLVHESSYEQYF. CDR3 bases: TGTGCCAGCAGCTTGGTCCACGAGAGCTCCTACGAGCAGTACTTC.

The rearrangement links TRBV6-1 to TRBJ1-5, with TRBD1 matching over 8 bases. Looked up from germline, CDR1 is MNHNS and CDR2 is SASEGT. The CDR3 runs to 12 residues. Trimming took 1 base from V and 12 from J; bases not matched to a gene: 2. The CDR3 coding sequence is TGTGCCAGCAGTGAAGGGACAGGGCTCCAGCATTTT. This gives the protein CASSEGTGLQHF.

The chain combines TRBV10-3 with TRBJ2-5; the D is unclear. The CDR3 extends over 13 amino acids. Trimming removed 4 bases at V and 5 bases at J, with 11 bases between. Germline V gives CDR1 ENHRY, CDR2 SYGVKD. The CDR3 protein is CAISVARSETQYF. CDR3 nucleotides: TGTGCCATCAGTGTGGCTCGTTCTGAGACCCAGTACTTC.